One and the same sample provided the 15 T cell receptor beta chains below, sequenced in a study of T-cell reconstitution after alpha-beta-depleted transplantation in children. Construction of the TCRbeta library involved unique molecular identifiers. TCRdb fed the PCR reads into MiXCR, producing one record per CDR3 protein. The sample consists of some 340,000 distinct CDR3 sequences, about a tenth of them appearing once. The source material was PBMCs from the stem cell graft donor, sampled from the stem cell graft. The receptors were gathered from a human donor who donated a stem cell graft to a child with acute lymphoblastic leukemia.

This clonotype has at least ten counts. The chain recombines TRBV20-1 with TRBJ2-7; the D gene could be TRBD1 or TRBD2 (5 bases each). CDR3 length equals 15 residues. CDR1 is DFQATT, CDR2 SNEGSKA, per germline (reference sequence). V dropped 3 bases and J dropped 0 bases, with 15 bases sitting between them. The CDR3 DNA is TGCAGTGCTAGCGGGGCGAGACTACTCTCCTACGAGCAGTACTTC. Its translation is CSASGARLLSYEQYF.

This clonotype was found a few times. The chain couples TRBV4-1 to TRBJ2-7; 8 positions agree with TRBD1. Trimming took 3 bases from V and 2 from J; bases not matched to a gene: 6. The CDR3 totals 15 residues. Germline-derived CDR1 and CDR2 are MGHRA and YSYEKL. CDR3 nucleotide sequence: TGCGCCAGCAGCCAGAACAGGGGGGCCCCCTACGAGCAGTACTTC. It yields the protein CASSQNRGAPYEQYF.

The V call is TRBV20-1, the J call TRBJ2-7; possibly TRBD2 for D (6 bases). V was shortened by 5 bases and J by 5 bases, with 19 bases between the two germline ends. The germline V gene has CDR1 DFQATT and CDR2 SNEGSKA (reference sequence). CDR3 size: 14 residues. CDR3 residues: CSAPPGWRENEQYF. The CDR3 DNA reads TGCAGTGCTCCGCCCGGGTGGCGGGAAAACGAGCAGTACTTC.

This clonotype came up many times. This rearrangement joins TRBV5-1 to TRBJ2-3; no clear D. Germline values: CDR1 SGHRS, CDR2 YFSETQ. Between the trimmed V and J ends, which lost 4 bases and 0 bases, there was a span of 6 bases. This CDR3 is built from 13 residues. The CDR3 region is CASSQPSTDTQYF. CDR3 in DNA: TGCGCCAGCAGCCAACCTAGCACAGATACGCAGTATTTT.

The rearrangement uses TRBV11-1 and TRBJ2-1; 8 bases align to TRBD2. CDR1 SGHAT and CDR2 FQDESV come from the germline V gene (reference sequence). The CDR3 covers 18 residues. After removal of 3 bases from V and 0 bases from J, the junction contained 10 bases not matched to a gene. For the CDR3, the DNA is TGTGCCAGCAGCTTCCCACAAGGACTAGCCGGCTCCTACAATGAGCAGTTCTTC. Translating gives CASSFPQGLAGSYNEQFF. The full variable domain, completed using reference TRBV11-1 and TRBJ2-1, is EAEVAQSPRYKITEKSQAVAFWCDPISGHATLYWYRQILGQGPELLVQFQDESVVDDSQLPKDRFSAERLKGVDSTLKIQPAELGDSAMYLCASSFPQGLAGSYNEQFFGPGTRLTVL.

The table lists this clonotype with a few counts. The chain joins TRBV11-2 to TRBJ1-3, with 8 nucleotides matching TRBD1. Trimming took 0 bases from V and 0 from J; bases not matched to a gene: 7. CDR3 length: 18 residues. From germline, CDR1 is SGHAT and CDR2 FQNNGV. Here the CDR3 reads CASSLEATGVYSGNTIYF. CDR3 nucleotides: TGTGCCAGCAGCTTAGAAGCGACAGGGGTTTACTCTGGAAACACCATATATTTT.

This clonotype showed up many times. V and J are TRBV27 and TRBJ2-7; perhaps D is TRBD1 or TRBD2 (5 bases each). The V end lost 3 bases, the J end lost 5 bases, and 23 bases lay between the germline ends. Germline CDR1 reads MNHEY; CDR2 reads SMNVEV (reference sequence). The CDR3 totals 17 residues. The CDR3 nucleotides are TGTGCCAGCAGTTTTAATGGTATTGGGGGTATCGGTAACGAGCAGTACTTC. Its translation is CASSFNGIGGIGNEQYF.

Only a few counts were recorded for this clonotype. The CDR3 sequence is CSVQLAGESNEQFF. The CDR3 DNA follows: TGCAGCGTCCAACTAGCGGGAGAGAGCAATGAGCAGTTCTTC. The chain carries TRBV29-1 and TRBJ2-1; 11 bases agree with TRBD2. The V and J ends lost 6 bases and 6 bases, in that order; junction bases with no gene match: 7. This CDR3 region has 14 residues. Germline V CDR1 and CDR2: SQVTM, ANQGSEA.

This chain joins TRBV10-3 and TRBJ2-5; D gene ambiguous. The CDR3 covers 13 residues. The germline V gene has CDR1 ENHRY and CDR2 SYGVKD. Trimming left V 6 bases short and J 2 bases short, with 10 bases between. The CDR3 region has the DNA TGTGCCATCAGGGGTGACAATCAAGAGACCCAGTACTTC. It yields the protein CAIRGDNQETQYF.

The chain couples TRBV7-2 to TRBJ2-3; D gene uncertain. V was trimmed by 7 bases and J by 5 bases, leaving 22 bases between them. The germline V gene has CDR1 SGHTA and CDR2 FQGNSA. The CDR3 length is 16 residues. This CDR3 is CASNDPVDGKGDTQYF. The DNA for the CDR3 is TGTGCCAGCAACGACCCGGTAGACGGAAAAGGAGATACGCAGTATTTT.

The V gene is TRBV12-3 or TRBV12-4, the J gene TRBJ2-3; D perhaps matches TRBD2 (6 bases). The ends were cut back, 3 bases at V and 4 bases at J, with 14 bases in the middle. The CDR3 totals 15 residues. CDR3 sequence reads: CASSFGGGSADTQYF. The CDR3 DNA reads TGTGCCAGCAGTTTCGGAGGAGGGAGTGCAGATACGCAGTATTTT.

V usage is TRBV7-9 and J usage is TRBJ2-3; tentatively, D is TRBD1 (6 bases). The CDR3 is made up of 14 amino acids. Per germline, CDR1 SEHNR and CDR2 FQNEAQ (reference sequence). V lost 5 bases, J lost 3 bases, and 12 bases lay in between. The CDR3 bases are TGTGCCAGCAGCCCAAAACAGGGAACAGATACGCAGTATTTT. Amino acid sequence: CASSPKQGTDTQYF.

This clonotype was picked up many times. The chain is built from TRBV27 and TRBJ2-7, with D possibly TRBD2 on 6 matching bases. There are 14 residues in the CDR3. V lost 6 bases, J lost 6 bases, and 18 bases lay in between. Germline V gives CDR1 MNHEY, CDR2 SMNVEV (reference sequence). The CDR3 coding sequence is TGTGCCAGCAGCGAGGGCGGGGTCGCGAGCGAGCAGTACTTC. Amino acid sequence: CASSEGGVASEQYF.

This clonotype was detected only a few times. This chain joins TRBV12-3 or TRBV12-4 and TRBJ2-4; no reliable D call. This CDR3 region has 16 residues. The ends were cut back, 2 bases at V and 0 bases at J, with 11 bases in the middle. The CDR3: CASSLSVILAKNIQYF. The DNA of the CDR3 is TGTGCCAGCAGTTTATCAGTTATTCTAGCCAAAAACATTCAGTACTTC.

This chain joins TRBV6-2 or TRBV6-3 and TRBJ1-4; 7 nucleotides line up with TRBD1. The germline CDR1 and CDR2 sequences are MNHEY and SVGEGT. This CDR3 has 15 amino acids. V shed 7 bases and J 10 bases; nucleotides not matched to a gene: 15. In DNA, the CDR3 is TGTGCCAGCATGAGTTTCGGGACAGCGGTGACAAAACTGTTTTTT. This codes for CASMSFGTAVTKLFF.